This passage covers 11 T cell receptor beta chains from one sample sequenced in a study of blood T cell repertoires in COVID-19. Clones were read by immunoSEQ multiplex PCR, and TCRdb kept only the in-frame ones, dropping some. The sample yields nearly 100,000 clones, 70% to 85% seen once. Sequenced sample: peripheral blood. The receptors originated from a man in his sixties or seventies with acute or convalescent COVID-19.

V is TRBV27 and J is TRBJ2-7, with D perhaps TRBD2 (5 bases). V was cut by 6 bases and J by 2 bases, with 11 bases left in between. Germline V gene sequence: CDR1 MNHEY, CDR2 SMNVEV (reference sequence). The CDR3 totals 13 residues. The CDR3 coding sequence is TGTGCCAGCAGCCCAGGACTGACCTACGAGCAGTACTTC. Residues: CASSPGLTYEQYF.

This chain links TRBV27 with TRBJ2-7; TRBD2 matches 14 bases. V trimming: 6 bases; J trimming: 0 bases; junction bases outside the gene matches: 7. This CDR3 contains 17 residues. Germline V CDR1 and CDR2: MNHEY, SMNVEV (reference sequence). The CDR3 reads CASRGLAGVESSYEQYF. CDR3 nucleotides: TGTGCCAGCAGGGGACTAGCGGGAGTAGAAAGCTCCTACGAGCAGTACTTC.

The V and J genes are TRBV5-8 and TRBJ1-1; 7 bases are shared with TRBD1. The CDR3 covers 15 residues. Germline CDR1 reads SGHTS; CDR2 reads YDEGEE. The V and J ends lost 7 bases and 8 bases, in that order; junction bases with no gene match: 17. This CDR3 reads CASLTGTLFRTEAFF. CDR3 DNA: TGTGCCAGCCTGACAGGGACTCTCTTTCGCACGGAAGCTTTCTTT.

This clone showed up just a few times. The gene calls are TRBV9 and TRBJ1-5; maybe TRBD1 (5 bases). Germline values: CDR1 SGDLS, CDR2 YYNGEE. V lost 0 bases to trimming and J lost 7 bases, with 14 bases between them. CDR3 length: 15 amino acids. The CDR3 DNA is TGTGCCAGCAGCGTAGCTGGGGGGGGTGACCAGCCCCAGCATTTT. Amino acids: CASSVAGGGDQPQHF.

CDR3 protein: CATSDSSDTYGYTF. CDR3 DNA: TGTGCCACCAGTGATTCTTCAGACACCTATGGCTACACCTTC. The V and J genes are TRBV24-1 and TRBJ1-2; unclear D gene. Germline CDR1 is KGHDR and CDR2 is SFDVKD. CDR3 length: 14 amino acids. The V end was cut by 2 bases, the J end by 4 bases, with 10 bases between.

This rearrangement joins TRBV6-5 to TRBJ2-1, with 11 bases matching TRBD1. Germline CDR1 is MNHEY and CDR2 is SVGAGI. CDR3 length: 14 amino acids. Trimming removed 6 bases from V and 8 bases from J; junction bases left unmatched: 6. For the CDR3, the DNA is TGTGCCAGCAGCCGACGGACAGGGGGCGATGAGCAGTTCTTC. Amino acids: CASSRRTGGDEQFF.

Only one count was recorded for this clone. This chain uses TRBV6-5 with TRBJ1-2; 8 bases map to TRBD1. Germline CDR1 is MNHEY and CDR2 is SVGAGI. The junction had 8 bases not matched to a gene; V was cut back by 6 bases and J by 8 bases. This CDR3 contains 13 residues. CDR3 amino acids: CASRTQGAQGYTF. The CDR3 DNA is TGTGCCAGCAGGACCCAGGGGGCGCAGGGCTACACCTTC.

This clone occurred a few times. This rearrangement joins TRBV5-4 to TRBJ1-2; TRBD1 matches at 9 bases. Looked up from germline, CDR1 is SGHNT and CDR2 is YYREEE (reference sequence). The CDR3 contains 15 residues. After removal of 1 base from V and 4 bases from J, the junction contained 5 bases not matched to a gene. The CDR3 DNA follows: TGTGCCAGCAGCTTGTGGACAGGGGAAAGCTATGGCTACACCTTC. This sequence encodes CASSLWTGESYGYTF.

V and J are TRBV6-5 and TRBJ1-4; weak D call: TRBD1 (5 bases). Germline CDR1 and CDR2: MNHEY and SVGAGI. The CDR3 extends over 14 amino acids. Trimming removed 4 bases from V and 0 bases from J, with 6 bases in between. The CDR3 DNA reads TGTGCCAGCAGTTGGGGGGCAACTAATGAAAAACTGTTTTTT. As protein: CASSWGATNEKLFF.

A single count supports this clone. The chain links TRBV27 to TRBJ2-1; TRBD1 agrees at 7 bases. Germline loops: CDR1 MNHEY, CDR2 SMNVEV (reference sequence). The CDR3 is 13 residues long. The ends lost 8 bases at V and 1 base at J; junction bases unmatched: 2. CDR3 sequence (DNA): TGTGCCAGCTGGGACAGTTCCTACAATGAGCAGTTCTTC. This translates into CASWDSSYNEQFF.

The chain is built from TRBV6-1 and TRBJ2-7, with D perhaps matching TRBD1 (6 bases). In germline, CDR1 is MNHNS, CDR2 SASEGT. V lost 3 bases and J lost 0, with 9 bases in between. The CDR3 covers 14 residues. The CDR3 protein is CASSDQQGSYEQYF. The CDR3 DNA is TGTGCCAGCAGTGACCAACAGGGCTCCTACGAGCAGTACTTC.